The entry below gives a single TCR beta chain sequence along with its context. Its antigen is undetermined. The sample is drawn from a study of cytomegalovirus exposure and HLA in healthy donors. At the level of the study: The roughly 100 million unique TCR beta sequences, from roughly 170 million T cells, were found by an earlier analysis. Study results and limitations: A link between a missense DCLRE1C variant and TCR beta V- and J-gene trimming emerged from a later analysis.

Healthy bone marrow donors made up the donor group. Nominal health characterized the donors when sampled, though unrecorded immune exposures were likely. PCR employed 60 Vbeta and 13 Jbeta primers. TCRdb's table, derived via immunoSEQ multiplex PCR, lists solely in-frame clones and lacks some. The sample holds around 150,000 clones, 77% seen once. The germline V gene encodes CDR1 SGHRS and CDR2 YFSETQ. The CDR3 is 14 residues long. With V trimmed by 5 bases and J by 7 bases, 9 bases remained unmatched. This rearrangement joins TRBV5-1 to TRBJ1-5; 7 bases are shared with TRBD1. Specimen: PBMCs. The clonotype comes from a man aged 25-45 years in good health and CMV-seropositive. CDR3 DNA: TGCGCCAGCAGTCCGAACAGGGGCCAACAGCCCCAGCATTTT. Encoded protein: CASSPNRGQQPQHF.